The rows below give T cell receptor beta chains drawn from one sample of a study of blood T cell repertoires in COVID-19. Sequencing used immunoSEQ multiplex PCR; TCRdb keeps in-frame clones, though not all of them. The sample gives some 150,000 clones, roughly 87% of which show up once; 3.9% is in the top ten. Sequencing was done on a sample of peripheral blood. These TCRs come from a woman aged 55-75 years who had recovered from COVID-19. Each CDR3 is given with its conserved first and last residue. A D gene is named only where the DNA matches it firmly. The size field is filled for only some rows; it gives once, few, many or a size class.

TRBJ1-2 | NA | NA | TRBV28 | CASSLTLSGYTF | TGTGCCAGCAGTTTAACTCTTAGTGGCTACACCTTC
TRBJ2-7 | NA | many | TRBV11-2 | CASSLGRKAVPYEQYF | TGTGCCAGCAGCTTAGGCCGAAAGGCGGTGCCATACGAGCAGTACTTC
TRBJ2-2 | NA | once | TRBV2 | CASSVNAANTGELFF | TGTGCCAGCAGTGTAAACGCAGCGAACACCGGGGAGCTGTTTTTT
TRBJ2-1 | NA | NA | TRBV28 | CASSLQGVNEQFF | TGTGCCAGCAGTCTACAGGGTGTCAATGAGCAGTTCTTC
TRBJ1-4 | TRBD1 | few | TRBV28 | CASSAPTGSNEKLFF | TGTGCCAGCAGTGCCCCGACAGGGTCTAATGAAAAACTGTTTTTT
TRBJ1-3 | NA | NA | TRBV10-1 | CASKASGGNTIYF | TGCGCCAGCAAAGCTTCAGGTGGAAACACCATATATTTT
TRBJ2-1 | NA | NA | TRBV5-1 | CASSGGSSSYNEQFF | TGCGCCAGCAGCGGCGGTTCGAGCTCCTACAATGAGCAGTTCTTC
TRBJ1-2 | NA | NA | TRBV5-1 | CASSPGGSYNYGYTF | TGCGCCAGCAGCCCCGGGGGATCATATAACTATGGCTACACCTTC
TRBJ2-4 | TRBD2 | once | TRBV28 | CASSFTGTRGAKNIQYF | TGTGCCAGCAGTTTCACCGGGACTAGGGGAGCCAAAAACATTCAGTACTTC
TRBJ2-7 | NA | NA | TRBV10-3 | CAIKTPGFHEQYF | TGTGCCATCAAAACTCCAGGCTTCCACGAGCAGTACTTC
TRBJ1-1 | NA | once | TRBV19 | CASTIGGSTEAFF | TGTGCCAGTACCATCGGGGGGAGCACTGAAGCTTTCTTT
TRBJ1-1 | NA | NA | TRBV28 | CASSLLNTEAFF | TGTGCCAGCAGTTTATTAAACACTGAAGCTTTCTTT
TRBJ1-2 | NA | once | TRBV28 | CASSLWAGSIGEDYTF | TGTGCCAGCAGTTTATGGGCTGGGTCTATAGGAGAGGACTACACCTTC
TRBJ1-1 | NA | NA | TRBV5-1 | CASSLALQGRRGAFF | TGCGCCAGCAGCTTGGCCCTCCAGGGTAGAAGAGGAGCTTTCTTT
TRBJ1-1 | NA | NA | TRBV6-5 | CASVARDRYTEAFF | TGTGCCAGTGTAGCGCGGGACCGCTACACTGAAGCTTTCTTT
TRBJ2-7 | NA | NA | TRBV5-6 | CASSLAAGEPYEQYF | TGTGCCAGCAGCTTGGCGGCAGGGGAACCCTACGAGCAGTACTTC
TRBJ2-5 | TRBD2 | NA | TRBV20-1 | CSASLRGLALRKTQYF | TGCAGTGCTAGTCTTCGCGGACTAGCATTGAGAAAGACCCAGTACTTC
TRBJ1-3 | TRBD1 | NA | TRBV9 | CASSVDRVGNTIYF | TGTGCCAGCAGCGTGGACAGGGTTGGAAACACCATATATTTT
TRBJ1-1 | NA | NA | TRBV18 | CASSPQASSADTEAFF | TGTGCCAGCTCACCACAGGCTTCCAGCGCGGACACTGAAGCTTTCTTT
TRBJ1-2 | NA | NA | TRBV7-8 | CASSLTVRGVGYTF | TGTGCCAGCAGCTTAACTGTCCGGGGGGTTGGCTACACCTTC
TRBJ2-5 | TRBD2 | NA | TRBV7-2 | CASSLGGTSGALQETQYF | TGTGCCAGCAGCTTAGGGGGGACTAGCGGGGCGCTTCAAGAGACCCAGTACTTC
TRBJ2-7 | NA | once | TRBV5-1 | CASNTHQGPKTYEQYF | TGCGCCAGCAACACGCACCAGGGGCCCAAGACCTACGAGCAGTACTTC
TRBJ1-1 | NA | NA | TRBV29-1 | CSVRTPAGKNTEAFF | TGCAGCGTCCGCACCCCGGCCGGGAAAAACACTGAAGCTTTCTTT
TRBJ2-1 | TRBD1 | once | TRBV7-9 | CASSLGGRDRVNEQFF | TGTGCCAGCAGCTTAGGGGGGCGGGACAGGGTAAACGAGCAGTTCTTC
TRBJ1-6 | NA | NA | TRBV7-9 | CASSLVQNSPLHF | TGTGCCAGCAGCTTAGTCCAGAATTCACCCCTCCACTTT
TRBJ2-5 | TRBD1 | NA | TRBV20-1 | CSASGQGAETQYF | TGCAGTGCTAGTGGCCAGGGGGCGGAGACCCAGTACTTC
TRBJ2-1 | NA | NA | TRBV3-1/TRBV3-2 | CASSLLNDRKPEQFF | TGTGCCAGCAGCCTCCTTAACGACAGGAAGCCTGAGCAGTTCTTC